Below are 7 T cell receptor beta chains sequenced from a single sample in a study of blood T cell repertoires in COVID-19. Sequencing was performed with immunoSEQ multiplex PCR; in TCRdb, only in-frame clones are kept and a portion is missing. In the table there are roughly 150,000 clones, roughly 80% of which are singletons. The sequenced sample consisted of peripheral blood. These receptors were taken from a human donor in a cohort sampled during active COVID-19.

The chain uses TRBV7-6 and TRBJ2-1; 7 bases line up with TRBD1. J lost 0 bases, V lost 2 bases, and 4 bases had no gene match. CDR1 and CDR2 (germline): SGHVS, FNYEAQ. The CDR3 totals 16 residues. CDR3 protein: CASSLRGQNSYNEQFF. Here the CDR3 DNA reads TGTGCCAGCAGCTTACGGGGACAGAACTCCTACAATGAGCAGTTCTTC.

The chain joins TRBV3-1 (or the pseudogene TRBV3-2) to TRBJ2-6, with TRBD2 matching over 8 bases. The CDR3 totals 17 residues. The V gene's germline CDR1 is LGHDT and CDR2 YNNKEL (reference sequence). V shed 4 bases and J 4 bases; nucleotides not matched to a gene: 9. The CDR3 sequence: CASSRTGTRSGANVLTF. In DNA, the CDR3 is TGTGCCAGCAGCCGAACTGGGACTAGATCCGGGGCCAACGTCCTGACTTTC.

The chain links TRBV27 to TRBJ2-1; 7 bases map to TRBD1. V trimming: 11 bases; J trimming: 0 bases; junction bases outside the gene matches: 4. The germline CDR1 and CDR2 sequences are MNHEY and SMNVEV (reference sequence). The CDR3 has 13 amino acids. DNA of the CDR3: TGTGCCGGCCGACAGGGCTCCTACAATGAGCAGTTCTTC. Translation: CAGRQGSYNEQFF.

V and J are TRBV6-4 and TRBJ2-7; the match to TRBD1 covers 11 bases. With 7 bases clipped from V and 0 bases from J, the junction kept 11 bases outside the gene matches. The CDR3 totals 17 residues. CDR1 is MRHNA and CDR2 is SNTAGT in the germline V gene. DNA of the CDR3: TGTGCCAGCACTTATCCGGGACAGGGGGTTGGCTCCTACGAGCAGTACTTC. Its translation: CASTYPGQGVGSYEQYF.

J is TRBJ1-5 and V is TRBV5-5; D call uncertain. The length of the CDR3 is 16 residues. V lost 1 base and J 2 bases, leaving 13 bases between the germline ends. Germline values: CDR1 SGHKS, CDR2 YYEKEE (reference sequence). The CDR3 DNA follows: TGTGCCAGCAGCTTGACACCAATCGGGGGCAATCAGCCCCAGCATTTT. It specifies CASSLTPIGGNQPQHF. Full variable domain (outside the CDR3, taken from reference TRBV5-5 and TRBJ1-5): DAGVTQSPTHLIKTRGQQVTLRCSPISGHKSVSWYQQVLGQGPQFIFQYYEKEERGRGNFPDRFSARQFPNYSSELNVNALLLGDSALYLCASSLTPIGGNQPQHFGDGTRLSIL.

The rearrangement links TRBV29-1 to TRBJ2-6; D is unclear. V was cut by 3 bases and J by 4 bases, with 7 bases left in between. Per germline, CDR1 SQVTM and CDR2 ANQGSEA. There are 13 residues in the CDR3. The CDR3 DNA reads TGCAGCGTTGAGCTGGGCGGGGCCAACGTCCTGACTTTC. Protein sequence: CSVELGGANVLTF.

The V and J genes are TRBV9 and TRBJ1-1; 10 nucleotides match TRBD1. Unmatched junction bases numbered 6, after V lost 0 bases and J lost 4 bases. The CDR3 sequence is 16 residues long. Germline V gives CDR1 SGDLS, CDR2 YYNGEE. In DNA form, the CDR3 reads TGTGCCAGCAGCGTAGGACAGGGGGCTTGGGGCACTGAAGCTTTCTTT. It yields the protein CASSVGQGAWGTEAFF.